The entry below describes one T cell receptor beta chain. Its antigen remains unidentified. This sample stems from a study of cytomegalovirus exposure and HLA in healthy donors. Study results and limitations: TCR beta chains associated with HLA were, in a later analysis, more clonally expanded than equally common others.

Primers included in the PCR were 60 Vbeta and 13 Jbeta primers. Sequencing used immunoSEQ multiplex PCR; TCRdb keeps in-frame clones, though not all of them. The sample records approximately 100,000 clones, more than 70% being singletons. The CDR3 consists of 12 residues. V was shortened by 8 bases and J by 8 bases, with 15 bases between the two germline ends. CDR1 and CDR2 from the germline V gene are MDHEN and SYDVKM. The gene calls are TRBV28 and TRBJ1-2; the D gene is possibly TRBD1 (6 bases). Sequenced material: PBMCs. The TCR was taken from a young man in good health and CMV-seronegative. The CDR3 DNA reads as TGTGCCAGCGAGGGGGGGCGCCACGGCTACACCTTC. Residues: CASEGGRHGYTF.